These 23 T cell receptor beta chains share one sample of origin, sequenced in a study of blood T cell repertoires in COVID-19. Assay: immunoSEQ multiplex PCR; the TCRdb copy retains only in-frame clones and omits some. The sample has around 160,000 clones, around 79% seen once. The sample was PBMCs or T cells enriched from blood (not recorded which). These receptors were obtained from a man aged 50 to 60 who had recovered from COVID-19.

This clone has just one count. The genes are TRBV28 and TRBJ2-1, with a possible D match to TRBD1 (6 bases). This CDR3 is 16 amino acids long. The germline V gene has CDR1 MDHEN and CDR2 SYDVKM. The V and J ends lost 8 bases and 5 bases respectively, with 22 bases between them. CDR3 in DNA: TGTGCCAGCCATTCACCCTACAGGGCTGGTAACAATGAGCAGTTCTTC. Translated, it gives CASHSPYRAGNNEQFF.

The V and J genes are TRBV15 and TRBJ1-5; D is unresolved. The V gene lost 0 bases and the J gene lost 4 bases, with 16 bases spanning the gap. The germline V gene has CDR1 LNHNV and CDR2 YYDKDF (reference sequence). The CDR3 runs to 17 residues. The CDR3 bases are TGTGCCACCAGCAGAGAGGCGGGGATTGAGGTTAATCAGCCCCAGCATTTT. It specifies CATSREAGIEVNQPQHF.

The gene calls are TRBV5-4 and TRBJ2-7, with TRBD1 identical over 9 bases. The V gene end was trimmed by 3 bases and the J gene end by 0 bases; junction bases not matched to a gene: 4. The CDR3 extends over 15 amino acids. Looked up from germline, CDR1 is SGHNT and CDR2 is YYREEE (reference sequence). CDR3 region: CASSSRDRDSYEQYF. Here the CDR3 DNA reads TGTGCCAGCAGCTCCCGGGACAGGGACTCCTACGAGCAGTACTTC.

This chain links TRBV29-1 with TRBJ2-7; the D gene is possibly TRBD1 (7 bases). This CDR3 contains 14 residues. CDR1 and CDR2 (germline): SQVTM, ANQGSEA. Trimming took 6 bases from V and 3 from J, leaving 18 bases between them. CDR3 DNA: TGCAGCGTCTCCAGGGGGACTCCAGACTACGAGCAGTACTTC. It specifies CSVSRGTPDYEQYF.

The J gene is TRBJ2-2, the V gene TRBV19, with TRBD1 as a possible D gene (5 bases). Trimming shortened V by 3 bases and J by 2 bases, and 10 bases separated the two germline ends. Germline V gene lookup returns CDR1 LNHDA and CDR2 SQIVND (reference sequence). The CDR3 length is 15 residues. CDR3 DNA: TGTGCCAGTAGTATGGACACCTTAAACACCGGGGAGCTGTTTTTT. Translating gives CASSMDTLNTGELFF. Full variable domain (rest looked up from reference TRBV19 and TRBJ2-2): DGGITQSPKYLFRKEGQNVTLSCEQNLNHDAMYWYRQDPGQGLRLIYYSQIVNDFQKGDIAEGYSVSREKKESFPLTVTSAQKNPTAFYLCASSMDTLNTGELFFGEGSRLTVL.

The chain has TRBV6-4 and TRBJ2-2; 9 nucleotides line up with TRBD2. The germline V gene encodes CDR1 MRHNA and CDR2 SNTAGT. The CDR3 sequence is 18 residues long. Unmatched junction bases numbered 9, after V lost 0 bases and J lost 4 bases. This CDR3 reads CASSDSRREGLGTGELFF. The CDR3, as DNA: TGTGCCAGCAGTGACTCGCGGCGGGAGGGCCTGGGCACCGGGGAGCTGTTTTTT.

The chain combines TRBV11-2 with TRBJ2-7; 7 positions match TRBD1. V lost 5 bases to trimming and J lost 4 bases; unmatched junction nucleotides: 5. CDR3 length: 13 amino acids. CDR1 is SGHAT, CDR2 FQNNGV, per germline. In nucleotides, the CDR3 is TGTGCCAGCAGCGACAGGGTTTTGTACGAGCAGTACTTC. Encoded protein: CASSDRVLYEQYF.

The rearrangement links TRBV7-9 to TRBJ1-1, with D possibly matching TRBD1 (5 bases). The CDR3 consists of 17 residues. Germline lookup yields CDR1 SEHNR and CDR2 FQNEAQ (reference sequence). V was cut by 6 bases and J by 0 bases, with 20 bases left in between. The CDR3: CASRPQQGAKVNTEAFF. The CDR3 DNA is TGTGCCAGCAGGCCACAGCAGGGCGCGAAAGTGAACACTGAAGCTTTCTTT.

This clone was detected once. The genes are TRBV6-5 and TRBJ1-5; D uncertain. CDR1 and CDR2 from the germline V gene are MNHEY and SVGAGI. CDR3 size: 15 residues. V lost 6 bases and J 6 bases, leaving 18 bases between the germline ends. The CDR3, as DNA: TGTGCCAGCAGCCGCTTAGGAACGGGTGGTCAGCCCCAGCATTTT. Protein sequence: CASSRLGTGGQPQHF.

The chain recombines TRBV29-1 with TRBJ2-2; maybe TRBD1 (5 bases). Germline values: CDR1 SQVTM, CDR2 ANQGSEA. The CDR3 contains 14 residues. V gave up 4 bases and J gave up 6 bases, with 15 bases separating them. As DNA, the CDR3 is TGCAGCGTTGGGGGCCTCTTAGGCTCCGGGGAGCTGTTTTTT. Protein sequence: CSVGGLLGSGELFF.

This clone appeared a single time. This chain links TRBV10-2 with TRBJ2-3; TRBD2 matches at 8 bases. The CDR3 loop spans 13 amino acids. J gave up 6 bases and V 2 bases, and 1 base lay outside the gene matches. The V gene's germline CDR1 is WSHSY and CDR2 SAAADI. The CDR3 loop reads CASSEASGDTQYF. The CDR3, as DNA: TGCGCCAGCAGTGAGGCTAGCGGGGATACGCAGTATTTT.

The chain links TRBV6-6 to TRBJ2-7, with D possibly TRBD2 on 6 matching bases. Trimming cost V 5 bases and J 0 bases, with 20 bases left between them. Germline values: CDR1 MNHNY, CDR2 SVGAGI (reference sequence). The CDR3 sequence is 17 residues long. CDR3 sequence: CASSPYTGSRGSYEQYF. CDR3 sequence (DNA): TGTGCCAGCAGTCCTTACACCGGGAGTAGGGGCTCCTACGAGCAGTACTTC.

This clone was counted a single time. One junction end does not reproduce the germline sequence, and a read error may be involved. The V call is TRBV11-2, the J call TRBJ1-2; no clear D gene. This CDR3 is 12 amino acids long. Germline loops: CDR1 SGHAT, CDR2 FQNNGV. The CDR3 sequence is CASSLEGAGYTF. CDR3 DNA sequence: TGTGCCAGCAGCCTAGAGGGAGCTGGCTACACCTTC.

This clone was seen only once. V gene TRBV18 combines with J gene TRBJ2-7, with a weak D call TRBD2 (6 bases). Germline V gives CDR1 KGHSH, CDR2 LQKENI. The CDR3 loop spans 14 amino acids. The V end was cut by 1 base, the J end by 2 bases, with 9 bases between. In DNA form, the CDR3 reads TGTGCCAGCTCACCACAGTGGACTACCTACGAGCAGTACTTC. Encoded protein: CASSPQWTTYEQYF.

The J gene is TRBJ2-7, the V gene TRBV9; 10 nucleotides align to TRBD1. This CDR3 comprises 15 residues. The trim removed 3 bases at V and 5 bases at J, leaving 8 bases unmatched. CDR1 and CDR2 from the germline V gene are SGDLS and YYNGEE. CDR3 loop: CASSAGTGVTNEQYF. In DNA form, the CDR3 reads TGTGCCAGCAGCGCCGGGACAGGGGTTACTAACGAGCAGTACTTC.

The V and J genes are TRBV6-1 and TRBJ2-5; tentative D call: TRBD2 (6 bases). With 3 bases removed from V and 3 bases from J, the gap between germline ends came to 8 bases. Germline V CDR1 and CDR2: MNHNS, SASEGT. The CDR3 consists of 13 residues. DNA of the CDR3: TGTGCCAGCAGTGAGGAGCGGGAAGAGACCCAGTACTTC. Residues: CASSEEREETQYF.

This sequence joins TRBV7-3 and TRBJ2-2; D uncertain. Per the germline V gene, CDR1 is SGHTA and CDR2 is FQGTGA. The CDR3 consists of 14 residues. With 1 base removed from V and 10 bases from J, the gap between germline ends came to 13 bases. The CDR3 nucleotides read TGTGCCAGCAGCTTAAGTTCGTCGCGTCTGGAGCTGTTTTTT. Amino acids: CASSLSSSRLELFF.

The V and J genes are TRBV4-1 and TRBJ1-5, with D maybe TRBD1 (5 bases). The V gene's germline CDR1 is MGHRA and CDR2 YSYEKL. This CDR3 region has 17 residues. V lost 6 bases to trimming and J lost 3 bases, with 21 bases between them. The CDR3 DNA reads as TGCGCCAGCAGTCGACTTAGGGGCCCAAGGGACAATCAGCCCCAGCATTTT. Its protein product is CASSRLRGPRDNQPQHF.

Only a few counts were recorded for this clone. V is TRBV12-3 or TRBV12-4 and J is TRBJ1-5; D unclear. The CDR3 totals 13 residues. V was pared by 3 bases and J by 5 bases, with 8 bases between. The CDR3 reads CASSFSGYQPQHF. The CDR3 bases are TGTGCCAGCAGTTTCTCAGGTTATCAGCCCCAGCATTTT.

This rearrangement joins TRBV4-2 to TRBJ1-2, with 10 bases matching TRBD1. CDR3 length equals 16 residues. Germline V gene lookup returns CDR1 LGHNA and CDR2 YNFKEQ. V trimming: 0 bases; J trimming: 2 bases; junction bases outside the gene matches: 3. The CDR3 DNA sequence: TGTGCCAGCAGCCAAGAACCGGGACAGGGGAACTATGGCTACACCTTC. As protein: CASSQEPGQGNYGYTF.

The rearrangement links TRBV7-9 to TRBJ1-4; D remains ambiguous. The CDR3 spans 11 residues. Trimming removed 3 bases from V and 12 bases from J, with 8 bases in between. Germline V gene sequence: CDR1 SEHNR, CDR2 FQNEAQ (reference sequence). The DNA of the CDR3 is TGTGCCAGCAGCTTTCGCGGGGAACTGTTTTTT. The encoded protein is CASSFRGELFF.

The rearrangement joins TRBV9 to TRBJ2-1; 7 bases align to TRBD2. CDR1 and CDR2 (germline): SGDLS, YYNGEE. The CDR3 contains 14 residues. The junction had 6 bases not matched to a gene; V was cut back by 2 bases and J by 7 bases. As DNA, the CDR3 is TGTGCCAGCAGCGTTACCGGGAGGAGTAATGAGCAGTTCTTC. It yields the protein CASSVTGRSNEQFF.

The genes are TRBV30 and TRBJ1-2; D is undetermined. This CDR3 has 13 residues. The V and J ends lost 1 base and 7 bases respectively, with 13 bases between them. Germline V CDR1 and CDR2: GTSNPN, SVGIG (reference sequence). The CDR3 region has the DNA TGTGCCTGGAGTGATCAGGCTGTGGGTGGCTACACCTTC. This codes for CAWSDQAVGGYTF.